Listed below are T cell receptor beta chains from one sample, sequenced in a study of blood T cell repertoires in COVID-19. Assay used: immunoSEQ multiplex PCR; TCRdb lists only in-frame clones, some missing. The sample includes about 69,000 clones, approximately 79% of them seen just once. The material sequenced was peripheral blood. Receptors originate from a human donor in a cohort sampled during active COVID-19. Both conserved end residues are trimmed from each CDR3. Each record gives: J gene, V gene, D gene, CDR3 protein. The D gene is left open where the match is weak.

J: TRBJ2-5; V: TRBV4-1; D: NA; CDR3: ASKDSAKETQY
J: TRBJ2-7; V: TRBV5-1; D: TRBD1; CDR3: ASSWDRIGTSYEQY
J: TRBJ1-3; V: TRBV6-1; D: NA; CDR3: ASSEPGLGNTIY
J: TRBJ2-5; V: TRBV5-1; D: NA; CDR3: ASSLGGQIVQETQY
J: TRBJ1-2; V: TRBV27; D: NA; CDR3: ASSSSRGGVTSYGYT
J: TRBJ2-5; V: TRBV5-1; D: NA; CDR3: ASSLGQLKETQY
J: TRBJ1-3; V: TRBV29-1; D: TRBD1; CDR3: SVATQGAGNTIY
J: TRBJ2-7; V: TRBV28; D: TRBD2; CDR3: ASSTEASFRGRSYEQY
J: TRBJ1-2; V: TRBV28; D: TRBD1; CDR3: ASSSFGTGNYGYT
J: TRBJ1-5; V: TRBV2; D: NA; CDR3: ASRDIQNQPQH
J: TRBJ1-1; V: TRBV7-9; D: NA; CDR3: ASSSVRQENSNTEAF
J: TRBJ1-4; V: TRBV5-1; D: NA; CDR3: ASSRGGNEKLF
J: TRBJ1-5; V: TRBV3-1/TRBV3-2; D: TRBD1; CDR3: ASSQGTGSNQPQH
J: TRBJ2-1; V: TRBV11-3; D: TRBD2; CDR3: ASSDGTSRYNEQF
J: TRBJ1-5; V: TRBV6-5; D: NA; CDR3: ASSPLSNQPQH
J: TRBJ2-3; V: TRBV6-1; D: NA; CDR3: ASSESRADTQY
J: TRBJ2-7; V: TRBV12-2; D: NA; CDR3: ASRLALRDRVRNEQY
J: TRBJ2-7; V: TRBV24-1; D: TRBD2; CDR3: ATRRGRPSYEQY
J: TRBJ2-1; V: TRBV9; D: TRBD2; CDR3: ASRAGTSGVDLNEQF
J: TRBJ2-7; V: TRBV28; D: NA; CDR3: ASSLKGYAYEQY
J: TRBJ1-4; V: TRBV5-1; D: TRBD1; CDR3: ASRLGQAANEKLF
J: TRBJ1-1; V: TRBV28; D: TRBD1; CDR3: ASSRRDRGLRAF
J: TRBJ2-3; V: TRBV19; D: TRBD2; CDR3: AAGGPPTDTQY
J: TRBJ1-1; V: TRBV7-9; D: TRBD1; CDR3: ASSQGQGADTEAF
J: TRBJ1-1; V: TRBV9; D: NA; CDR3: ASSGQAGTEAF
J: TRBJ2-7; V: TRBV6-2/TRBV6-3; D: TRBD2; CDR3: ASSYLADNSYEQY
J: TRBJ2-7; V: TRBV27; D: TRBD1; CDR3: ASRRGGTGGREQY
J: TRBJ2-1; V: TRBV6-4; D: TRBD1; CDR3: ASSDPSGTGSNEQF
J: TRBJ2-7; V: TRBV7-2; D: NA; CDR3: ASSFSGVPSYEQY
J: TRBJ1-2; V: TRBV27; D: TRBD1; CDR3: ASSLPWTGNYGYT
J: TRBJ2-7; V: TRBV27; D: NA; CDR3: ASSPTSSYEQY
J: TRBJ1-2; V: TRBV6-5; D: NA; CDR3: ASSPGERNYGYT
J: TRBJ1-1; V: TRBV5-1; D: TRBD1; CDR3: ASSNPTGMNTEAF
J: TRBJ2-3; V: TRBV6-6; D: TRBD2; CDR3: ASSSLAGTDTQY
J: TRBJ2-1; V: TRBV18; D: NA; CDR3: ASSTGNEQF
J: TRBJ2-2; V: TRBV7-6; D: TRBD1; CDR3: ASSPQAGQGNTGELF
J: TRBJ2-7; V: TRBV10-2; D: NA; CDR3: ASSDGGGYEQY
J: TRBJ2-5; V: TRBV2; D: NA; CDR3: ASRPWSRETQY
J: TRBJ1-4; V: TRBV6-5; D: NA; CDR3: AVSFGAGNEKLF
J: TRBJ2-5; V: TRBV5-4; D: TRBD2; CDR3: ASSPGTSGGAGETQY
J: TRBJ2-2; V: TRBV7-2; D: TRBD1; CDR3: ASSQRTGRFGELF
J: TRBJ2-1; V: TRBV19; D: NA; CDR3: ASSLYNEQF
J: TRBJ2-7; V: TRBV3-1/TRBV3-2; D: TRBD2; CDR3: ASSQDWTGRLAGGGSYEQY
J: TRBJ1-2; V: TRBV7-2; D: TRBD1; CDR3: ASSPGQGDYGYT
J: TRBJ1-5; V: TRBV24-1; D: TRBD1; CDR3: ATDRAPGNQPQH
J: TRBJ2-7; V: TRBV6-5; D: NA; CDR3: ASSPLDMGDQY
J: TRBJ1-1; V: TRBV11-2; D: TRBD1; CDR3: ASTPGQGLNAF
J: TRBJ2-7; V: TRBV5-4; D: TRBD2; CDR3: ASSLVGLENTEQY
J: TRBJ2-7; V: TRBV11-2; D: NA; CDR3: ASSLSGLSYEQY
J: TRBJ1-2; V: TRBV27; D: TRBD1; CDR3: ASSPGQGDYYGYT
J: TRBJ2-5; V: TRBV5-1; D: TRBD1; CDR3: ASSIQGNQETQY
J: TRBJ2-3; V: TRBV4-2; D: NA; CDR3: ASSQDAERVTDTQY
J: TRBJ1-2; V: TRBV28; D: TRBD1; CDR3: ASSLSGTGTGYT
J: TRBJ2-7; V: TRBV7-6; D: NA; CDR3: ASSLGRGRDEQY
J: TRBJ2-6; V: TRBV4-1; D: NA; CDR3: ASKQGSSSGANVLT
J: TRBJ1-4; V: TRBV3-1/TRBV3-2; D: NA; CDR3: ASSRTEQEKLF
J: TRBJ2-1; V: TRBV18; D: TRBD2; CDR3: ASSPSQAGGGEQF
J: TRBJ1-5; V: TRBV5-6; D: NA; CDR3: ASSLTGGWSQPQH
J: TRBJ1-2; V: TRBV29-1; D: TRBD1; CDR3: SAGTGDNYGYT